These T cell receptor beta chains were read from a single sample in a study of regulatory and conventional T cells in RAG deficiency. TCRdb's copy holds only in-frame clones and misses some; the assay was immunoSEQ multiplex PCR. The sample records approximately 35,000 clones, 70% to 80% being singletons. Another study also made use of these data, one on regulatory T cells.

Sequencing used CD4+ effector T cells sorted from blood. These receptors originate from a human donor in good health. Both conserved end residues are part of each CDR3. The D gene is left open where the match is weak. Some rows mark clone size as missing; the rest say once, few, many or name a class of expanded clone.

clone_size j_call d_call v_call cdr3_nt cdr3_aa
. TRBJ2-2 . TRBV5-1 TGCGCCAGCAGCCGGGAACCGGGGGCGAACACCGGGGAGCTGTTTTTT CASSREPGANTGELFF
. TRBJ2-1 TRBD2 TRBV30 TGTGCCTGGACTAGCGGGGGTTCGTTTATTTACAATGAGCAGTTCTTC CAWTSGGSFIYNEQFF
few TRBJ1-2 TRBD1 TRBV5-1 TGCGCCAGCAGCACGGACAGGGCGGATGGCTACACCTTC CASSTDRADGYTF
. TRBJ1-1 TRBD1 TRBV19 TGTGCCAGTAGGGGGAGGGGGCGGAACACTGAAGCTTTCTTT CASRGRGRNTEAFF
. TRBJ2-3 . TRBV6-5 TGTGCCAGCAGTCCCCTTGGGTCTAGCACAGATACGCAGTATTTT CASSPLGSSTDTQYF
. TRBJ1-3 . TRBV6-1 TGTGCCAGCCACCAAGGAGGAAACACCATATATTTT CASHQGGNTIYF
. TRBJ1-1 TRBD1 TRBV12-5 TGTGCTAGTGGTTTGGTAGGGGGACAGGGGAAGGACACTGAAGCTTTCTTT CASGLVGGQGKDTEAFF
. TRBJ1-1 . TRBV7-9 TGTGCCAGCAGCCTTGACAGTCCGAAAAGTCAAGCTTTCTTT CASSLDSPKSQAFF
. TRBJ1-6 TRBD1 TRBV7-6 TGTGCCAGCAGCTTGGTCGACTCCGGGACAGGGGGCTCCTATAATTCACCCCTCCACTTT CASSLVDSGTGGSYNSPLHF
. TRBJ1-2 TRBD1 TRBV7-6 TGTGCCAGCAGCTCGGACAGGGGTGGTGGCTACACCTTC CASSSDRGGGYTF
. TRBJ1-4 TRBD1 TRBV6-5 TGTGCCAGCAGTTACTCGCCGGGACAGCGTCCGGAAAAACTGTTTTTT CASSYSPGQRPEKLFF
. TRBJ1-2 TRBD1 TRBV18 TGTGCCAGCTCACCACGGGACAGCTATGGCTACACCTTC CASSPRDSYGYTF
. TRBJ2-3 . TRBV27 TGTGCCAGCAGTTCCGCCCTTAGGGGGACCTCTAGCACAGATACGCAGTATTTT CASSSALRGTSSTDTQYF
. TRBJ1-6 . TRBV9 TGTGCCAGCAGCGTAGACCCGGTTGGCTATAATTCACCCCTCCACTTT CASSVDPVGYNSPLHF
. TRBJ2-3 . TRBV5-1 TGCGCCAGCAGCTTGATACCCACAGATACGCAGTATTTT CASSLIPTDTQYF
. TRBJ1-2 TRBD1 TRBV9 TGTGCCAGCAGCCGCCCTGAACAGGGGGCTGGTGGCTACACCTTC CASSRPEQGAGGYTF
. TRBJ1-3 . TRBV27 TGTGCCAGCAGTTTCGGAGGGGGTGCTGGAAACACCATATATTTT CASSFGGGAGNTIYF
. TRBJ1-1 TRBD1 TRBV6-1 TGTGCCAGCAGAACAGGGGTAAACACTGAAGCTTTCTTT CASRTGVNTEAFF
. TRBJ1-2 . TRBV7-2 TGTGCCAGCAGCTTGGGGGGTTCGCAGGGAGGCTACACCTTC CASSLGGSQGGYTF
. TRBJ1-5 . TRBV18 TGTGCCAGCTCCCCTGGTGGGGGGGCCCGAAGCAACCCGCCCCAGCATTTT CASSPGGGARSNPPQHF
. TRBJ2-5 TRBD2 TRBV7-2 TGTGCCAGCAGCTTGGGGGGGGGACGACAAGAGACCCAGTACTTC CASSLGGGRQETQYF
. TRBJ1-4 TRBD1 TRBV28 TGTGCCAGCAGTTTTGGAGGGGGCAAGGGGAATTGGGAAAAACTGTTTTTT CASSFGGGKGNWEKLFF
. TRBJ1-1 TRBD1 TRBV7-2 TGTGCCAGCAGCCTAAGACAGGGGCCCACTGAAGCTTTCTTT CASSLRQGPTEAFF
. TRBJ1-1 . TRBV7-3 TGTGCCAGCAGCTTACAGGGCGGCAACACTGAAGCTTTCTTT CASSLQGGNTEAFF
. TRBJ2-7 TRBD2 TRBV5-6 TGTGCCAGCCTGAGGCGGGGGACCTCCTACGAGCAGTACTTC CASLRRGTSYEQYF
. TRBJ2-7 TRBD1 TRBV5-6 TGTGCCAGCAGCTCCCCGGGACAGGGTGTTGAGCAGTACTTC CASSSPGQGVEQYF
few TRBJ2-6 . TRBV5-1 TGCGCCAGCAGCCCAGGCTCTGGGGCCAACGTCCTGACTTTC CASSPGSGANVLTF
. TRBJ2-1 . TRBV10-3 TGTGCCATCAGTGAGACAGACAACAATGAGCAGTTCTTC CAISETDNNEQFF
. TRBJ2-3 TRBD2 TRBV15 TGTGCCACCAGCAGAGGGGGGGGAACAGATACGCAGTATTTT CATSRGGGTDTQYF
. TRBJ2-1 TRBD1 TRBV25-1 TGTGCCAGCAGTGAATCGGGGGACAGGGAGCCGTTCTTC CASSESGDREPFF
. TRBJ2-3 TRBD1 TRBV18 TGTGCCAGCTCACGACGGACAGGGGGGGGCACAGATACGCAGTATTTT CASSRRTGGGTDTQYF
. TRBJ2-7 . TRBV6-1 TGTGCCAGCAGTGAAGCAGGGATTAGAGCCCCGCAGTACTTC CASSEAGIRAPQYF
. TRBJ2-7 . TRBV7-2 TGTGCCAGCAGCTTAGGGTCGCGGGGGCCTACCTACGAGCAGTACTTC CASSLGSRGPTYEQYF
once TRBJ1-1 . TRBV6-1 TGTGCCAGCAGTGAAGTGAACAGGGCTGAAGCTTTCTTT CASSEVNRAEAFF
. TRBJ2-3 TRBD1 TRBV27 TGTGCCAGCAGTTTAGACCCCCCCGGACAGGGTATAGATACGCAGTATTTT CASSLDPPGQGIDTQYF
. TRBJ1-5 . TRBV7-6 TGTGCCAGCAGCCCAAACTTTGGTCAGCCCCAGCATTTT CASSPNFGQPQHF
. TRBJ1-2 TRBD1 TRBV12-5 TGTGCTAGTGGTGTCGAGGGGGCTAATGGCTACACCTTC CASGVEGANGYTF
. TRBJ1-2 . TRBV11-2 TGTGCCAGCAGCTTAGATAGACCTATGGGGGAGAACTATGGCTACACCTTC CASSLDRPMGENYGYTF
. TRBJ2-5 TRBD1 TRBV6-5 TGTGCCAGCAGTGTACAGGGGGCCGGAGAGACCCAGTACTTC CASSVQGAGETQYF
. TRBJ2-3 . TRBV4-1 TGCGCCAGCAGCCAAGATCACAGGAGCACAGATACGCAGTATTTT CASSQDHRSTDTQYF
. TRBJ1-2 . TRBV2 TGTGCCAGCAGTCCCCACCCGCGACAAATCTATGGCTACACCTTC CASSPHPRQIYGYTF
. TRBJ1-4 TRBD1 TRBV2 TGTGCCAGCAGTGCCGGGACAGTCGGAAAACTGTTTTTT CASSAGTVGKLFF
. TRBJ2-2 TRBD1 TRBV9 TGTGCCAGCAGCGTAGAGACAGGGGCAACCGGGGAGCTGTTTTTT CASSVETGATGELFF
few TRBJ2-5 . TRBV4-2 TGTGCCAGCAGCCAAGAAACGTTTAGAGAGACCCAGTACTTC CASSQETFRETQYF
. TRBJ2-3 . TRBV14 TGTGCCAGCAGCCAAGGACAGGTACCAGATACGCAGTATTTT CASSQGQVPDTQYF
. TRBJ1-6 TRBD1 TRBV19 TGTGCCAGTAGCGCAACCCCGGACAGGGGGGATAATTCACCCCTCCACTTT CASSATPDRGDNSPLHF
. TRBJ2-5 . TRBV9 TGTGCCAGCAACTCCGGGCAGGAGACCCAGTACTTC CASNSGQETQYF
. TRBJ2-3 . TRBV28 TGTGCCAGCAGTTTCTATGAGACTAGGGATTCAGATACGCAGTATTTT CASSFYETRDSDTQYF
once TRBJ1-2 TRBD1 TRBV28 TGTGCCAGCAGTCCCGGGGACAGATCCTATGGCTACACCTTC CASSPGDRSYGYTF
. TRBJ1-2 TRBD1 TRBV10-3 TGTGCCATCAGCAGACAGGGTGTAAACTATGGCTACACCTTC CAISRQGVNYGYTF
. TRBJ1-2 TRBD1 TRBV7-3 TGTGCCAGCAGCCGCACTAGGGACAGCGGTGGCTACACCTTC CASSRTRDSGGYTF
. TRBJ1-3 . TRBV30 TGTGCCTGGACAGCTTCCTCTGGAAACACCATATATTTT CAWTASSGNTIYF
. TRBJ1-6 TRBD1 TRBV30 TGTGCCTGGATAAGGGACAGGGGTGGGTCACCCCTCCACTTT CAWIRDRGGSPLHF
once TRBJ1-5 . TRBV28 TGTGCCAGCACCGCGTCTGGGCCCCAGCATTTT CASTASGPQHF
. TRBJ1-5 TRBD1 TRBV6-5 TGTGCCAGCAGTTATCGACAGGGGACGAATCAGCCCCAGCATTTT CASSYRQGTNQPQHF
once TRBJ2-2 . TRBV19 TGTGCCAGTATCCTCAGAGGGCCGGGTACCGGGGAGCTGTTTTTT CASILRGPGTGELFF
. TRBJ1-5 TRBD1 TRBV7-3 TGTGCCAGCAGCCCAGGGACAGGGGAGGGTCAGCCCCAGCATTTT CASSPGTGEGQPQHF
. TRBJ2-5 TRBD1 TRBV7-9 TGTGCCAGCAGCCTGGGGACAGGGAAGGGTTCCGAGACCCAGTACTTC CASSLGTGKGSETQYF
. TRBJ1-1 . TRBV6-6 TGTGCCAGCAGTTACTCTCAGCAGGTAACTGAAGCTTTCTTT CASSYSQQVTEAFF